This TCR beta chain was sequenced for a study of breast tumors, draining lymph nodes, adjacent tissues. Points from the study as a whole: The data were judged consistent with most tumor T cells coming from lymph node and expanding in tumor.

This clonotype was counted ten times or more. The antigen remains unidentified. In germline, CDR1 is DFQATT, CDR2 SNEGSKA (reference sequence). V lost 2 bases to trimming and J lost 2 bases, with 19 bases between them. The CDR3 spans 16 residues. Via MiXCR, TCRdb re-called the multiplex PCR reads, giving one row per CDR3 protein. Of nearly 110,000 distinct CDR3 sequences in the sample, 30% were seen once. Breast cancer patients provided tissue from their axillary draining lymph nodes. This TCR was recovered from a female donor with breast cancer. Some clones in this sample may be carry-over from other donors' samples. The rearrangement links TRBV20-1 to TRBJ2-7; weak D call: TRBD2 (5 bases). The specimen was axillary lymph node tissue. The CDR3 spells CSARPDYQNPTYEQYF. The CDR3 nucleotides are TGCAGTGCTAGACCTGACTACCAAAACCCTACCTACGAGCAGTACTTC.